This TCR beta chain was sequenced during a study of T cell changes during pregnancy in multiple sclerosis. Trimming at V came to 5 bases and at J to 7 bases, leaving 7 bases not matched to a gene. The CDR3 runs 13 residues. Germline V CDR1 and CDR2: MNHNS, SASEGT. Sequencing was performed with immunoSEQ multiplex PCR; in TCRdb, only in-frame clones are kept and a portion is missing. The table lists 65,000 to 75,000 clones, roughly 92% of them singletons, with about 4% in the top ten. The specimen comprised peripheral blood, sampled after pregnancy. This sequence joins TRBV6-1 and TRBJ2-7, with 8 bases identical to TRBD1. This receptor was obtained from a female donor in good health, enrolled as a control in a pregnancy study. The CDR3 DNA reads as TGTGCCAGCAGTCCGGACAGGGAAAGGGAGCAGTACTTC. Translation: CASSPDREREQYF.